This T cell receptor (beta chain) was obtained from a study of blood T cell repertoires in COVID-19. TCRdb keeps only in-frame clones here, not all; method: immunoSEQ multiplex PCR. This sample yields under 150,000 clones, of which roughly 87% are seen a single time; 9.5% to 13% belongs to the top ten. Sequencing was done on a sample of peripheral blood. The sequence was collected from a man older than 75 with acute or convalescent COVID-19.

CDR3 residues: CASGGLAGGETQYF. Written as DNA, the CDR3 is TGTGCCAGCGGGGGACTAGCGGGAGGAGAGACCCAGTACTTC. This chain joins TRBV2 and TRBJ2-5, with 15 nucleotides matching TRBD2. The CDR3 length is 14 residues. Germline V gene lookup returns CDR1 SNHLY and CDR2 FYNNEI. V lost 8 bases and J lost 4; bases outside the gene matches: 2.